The T cell receptor (beta chain) described here comes from a study of OX40 agonist ivuxolimab in advanced cancers. Study details: Mean age approximately 66 years, range roughly 20 to 85; just over 80% male. Study-wide findings and caveats: Some patients who did not respond also had low normalized T-cell clonal expansion. At 0.1 to 3.0 mg/kg and by week 6, CD4+ and CD8+ T cells in the blood had expanded clonally.

Regarding this clone: The antigen is unknown.

Sampling times: baseline, cycle 4 day 1, cycle 7 day 1. Only in-frame clones appear in the TCRdb table, and some are missing; sequencing was by immunoSEQ multiplex PCR. Counted here are nearly 110,000 clones, less than 95% occurring once; the ten biggest clones make up 0.48%. This clonotype originated in an adult with an advanced solid tumor such as melanoma, head and neck, liver or kidney cancer. Sequencing used CD4+ or CD8+ T cells sorted from blood, obtained in a trial of the OX40 agonist ivuxolimab.

CDR3 region: CASSLDSTGGPEAFF. CDR3 nucleotide sequence: TGTGCCAGCAGCTTAGACTCGACAGGGGGCCCTGAAGCTTTCTTT. V and J are TRBV7-2 and TRBJ1-1; 10 nucleotides align to TRBD1. There are 15 residues in the CDR3. V shed 1 base and J 6 bases; nucleotides not matched to a gene: 5. The germline V gene encodes CDR1 SGHTA and CDR2 FQGNSA.